Included here is one TCR beta chain sequence, with context. Germline V gene lookup returns CDR1 SQVTM and CDR2 ANQGSEA. V was pared by 6 bases and J by 3 bases, with 21 bases between. The CDR3 consists of 16 residues. The sample comes from a study of blood T cell repertoires in COVID-19. Participants, roughly 18 to 90 years old, spanned some 23 US areas. Original methodology: It was from reference gene primer amplification that nucleated cell counts were estimated. Method: immunoSEQ multiplex PCR; TCRdb's copy keeps in-frame clones and lacks some. The D gene and trimming were derived from the DNA, and the V and J assignments and clone size from that table. This table has 330,000 or so clones, 87% appearing once.

The chain couples TRBV29-1 to TRBJ2-1; weak D call: TRBD1 (5 bases). The clonotype originates from a woman in her twenties or thirties who had recovered from COVID-19. The specimen sequenced was PBMCs or T cells enriched from blood (not recorded which). This CDR3 is CSVQPRAGIGYNEQFF. The CDR3, as DNA: TGCAGCGTCCAACCCCGAGCAGGGATAGGCTACAATGAGCAGTTCTTC.